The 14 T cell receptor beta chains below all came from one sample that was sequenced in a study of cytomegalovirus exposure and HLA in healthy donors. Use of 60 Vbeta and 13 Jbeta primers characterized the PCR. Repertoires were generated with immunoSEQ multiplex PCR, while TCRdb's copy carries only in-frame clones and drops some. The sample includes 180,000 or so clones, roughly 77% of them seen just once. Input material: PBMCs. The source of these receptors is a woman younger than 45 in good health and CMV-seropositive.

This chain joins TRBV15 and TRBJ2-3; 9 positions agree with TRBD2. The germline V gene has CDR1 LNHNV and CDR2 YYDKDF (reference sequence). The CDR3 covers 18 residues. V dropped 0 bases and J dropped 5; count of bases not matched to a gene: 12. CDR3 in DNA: TGTGCCACCAGCAGAGATTCATGGCGGGGGGGTCTTAGAGATACGCAGTATTTT. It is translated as CATSRDSWRGGLRDTQYF.

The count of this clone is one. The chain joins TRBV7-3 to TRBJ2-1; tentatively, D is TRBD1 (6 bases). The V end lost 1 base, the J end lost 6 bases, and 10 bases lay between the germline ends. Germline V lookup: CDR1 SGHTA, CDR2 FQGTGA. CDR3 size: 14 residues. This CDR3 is CASSLMGAPNEQFF. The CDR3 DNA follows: TGTGCCAGCAGCTTAATGGGGGCCCCCAATGAGCAGTTCTTC.

Written as DNA, the CDR3 is TGTGCCAGCAGCCACCGGGACAGGGTCTACGAGCAGTACTTC. It yields the protein CASSHRDRVYEQYF. This chain joins TRBV11-2 and TRBJ2-7, with 9 positions matching TRBD1. Germline V gene lookup returns CDR1 SGHAT and CDR2 FQNNGV. Trimming at V came to 5 bases and at J to 3 bases, leaving 5 bases not matched to a gene. CDR3 length: 14 residues.

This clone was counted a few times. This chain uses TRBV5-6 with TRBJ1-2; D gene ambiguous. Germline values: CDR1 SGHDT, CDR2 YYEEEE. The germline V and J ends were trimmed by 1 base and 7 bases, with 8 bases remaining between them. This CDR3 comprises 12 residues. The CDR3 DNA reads TGTGCCAGCAGCTTGAGGAGGGCTGGCTACACCTTC. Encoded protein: CASSLRRAGYTF. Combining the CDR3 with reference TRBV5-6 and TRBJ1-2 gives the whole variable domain DAGVTQSPTHLIKTRGQQVTLRCSPKSGHDTVSWYQQALGQGPQFIFQYYEEEERQRGNFPDRFSGHQFPNYSSELNVNALLLGDSALYLCASSLRRAGYTFGSGTRLTVV.

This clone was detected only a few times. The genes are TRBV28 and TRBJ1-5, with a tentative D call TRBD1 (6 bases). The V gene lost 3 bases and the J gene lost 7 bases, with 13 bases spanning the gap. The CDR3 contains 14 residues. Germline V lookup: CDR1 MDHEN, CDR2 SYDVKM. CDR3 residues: CASSFGGLGQPQHF. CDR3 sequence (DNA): TGTGCCAGCAGTTTCGGGGGGCTAGGGCAGCCCCAGCATTTT.

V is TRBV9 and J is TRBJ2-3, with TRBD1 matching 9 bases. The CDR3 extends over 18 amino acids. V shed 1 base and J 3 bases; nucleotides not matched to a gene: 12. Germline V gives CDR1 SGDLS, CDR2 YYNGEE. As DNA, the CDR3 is TGTGCCAGCAGCGTAACCTTTCTACAGGGGGCTCAAACAGATACGCAGTATTTT. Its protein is CASSVTFLQGAQTDTQYF.

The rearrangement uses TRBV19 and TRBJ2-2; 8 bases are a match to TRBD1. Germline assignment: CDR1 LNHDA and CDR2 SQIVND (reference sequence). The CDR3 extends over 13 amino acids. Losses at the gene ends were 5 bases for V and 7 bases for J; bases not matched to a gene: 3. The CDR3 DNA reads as TGTGCCAGTAGTCCAGGGGGCGGCGGGGAGCTGTTTTTT. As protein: CASSPGGGGELFF. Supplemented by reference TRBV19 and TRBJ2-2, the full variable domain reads DGGITQSPKYLFRKEGQNVTLSCEQNLNHDAMYWYRQDPGQGLRLIYYSQIVNDFQKGDIAEGYSVSREKKESFPLTVTSAQKNPTAFYLCASSPGGGGELFFGEGSRLTVL.

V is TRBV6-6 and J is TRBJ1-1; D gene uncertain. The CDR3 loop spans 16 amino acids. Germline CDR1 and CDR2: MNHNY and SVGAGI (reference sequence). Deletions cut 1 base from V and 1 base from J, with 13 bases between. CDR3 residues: CASSYFPVAGNTEAFF. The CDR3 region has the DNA TGTGCCAGCAGTTACTTCCCCGTGGCGGGGAACACTGAAGCTTTCTTT.

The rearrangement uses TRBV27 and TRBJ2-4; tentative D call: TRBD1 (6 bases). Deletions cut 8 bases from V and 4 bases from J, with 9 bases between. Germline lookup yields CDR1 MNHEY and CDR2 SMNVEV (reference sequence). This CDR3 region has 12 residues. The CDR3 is CASGQSKNIQYF. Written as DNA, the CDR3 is TGTGCCAGCGGACAGAGTAAAAACATTCAGTACTTC.

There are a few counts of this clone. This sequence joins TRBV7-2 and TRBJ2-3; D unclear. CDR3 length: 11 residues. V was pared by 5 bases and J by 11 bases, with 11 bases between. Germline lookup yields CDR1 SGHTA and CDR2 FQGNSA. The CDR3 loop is CASSPLALQYF. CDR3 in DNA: TGTGCCAGCAGCCCACTCGCCCTGCAGTATTTT.

CDR3 region: CASSMGPSGGSYEQYF. The CDR3 DNA sequence: TGTGCCAGTAGTATGGGCCCTAGCGGGGGATCCTACGAGCAGTACTTC. This sequence joins TRBV19 and TRBJ2-7; 10 bases are a match to TRBD2. Germline loops: CDR1 LNHDA, CDR2 SQIVND (reference sequence). The CDR3 totals 16 residues. The junction had 6 bases not matched to a gene; V was cut back by 3 bases and J by 1 base.

The CDR3 is CASSAGLAGGRNEQFF. Here the CDR3 DNA reads TGCGCCAGCAGCGCGGGACTAGCGGGGGGGCGGAATGAGCAGTTCTTC. The J gene is TRBJ2-1, the V gene TRBV5-1; TRBD2 agrees at 16 bases. CDR3 length: 16 amino acids. Germline CDR1 SGHRS, CDR2 YFSETQ. With 4 bases clipped from V and 7 bases from J, the junction kept 5 bases outside the gene matches. Full variable domain (missing parts from reference TRBV5-1 and TRBJ2-1): KAGVTQTPRYLIKTRGQQVTLSCSPISGHRSVSWYQQTPGQGLQFLFEYFSETQRNKGNFPGRFSGRQFSNSRSEMNVSTLELGDSALYLCASSAGLAGGRNEQFFGPGTRLTVL.

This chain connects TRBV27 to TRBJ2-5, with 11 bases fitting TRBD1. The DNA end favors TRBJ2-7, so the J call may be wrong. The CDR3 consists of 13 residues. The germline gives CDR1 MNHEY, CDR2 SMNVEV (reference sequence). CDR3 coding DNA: TGTGCCAGTGCGGGACAGGGGGTGAACGAGCAGTACTTC. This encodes CASAGQGVNEQYF.

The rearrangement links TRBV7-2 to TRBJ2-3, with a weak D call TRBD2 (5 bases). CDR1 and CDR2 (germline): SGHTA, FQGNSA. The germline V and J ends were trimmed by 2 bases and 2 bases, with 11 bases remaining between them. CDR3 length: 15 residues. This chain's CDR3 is CASSLFTAATDTQYF. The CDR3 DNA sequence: TGTGCCAGCAGCTTATTCACAGCGGCCACAGATACGCAGTATTTT.